The entry below describes one T cell receptor (beta chain). This entry comes from a study of blood T cell repertoires in COVID-19. Study-wide background: Acute and convalescent COVID-19 samples came from the United States, Italy and Spain.

Enrolled through a virtual design, the participants were between 18 and 89 years of age and came from 24 US areas. Symptom resolution, clearance, or two negative PCRs marked the recovered donors of Cohort 3. Trimming took 6 bases from V and 10 from J; bases not matched to a gene: 16. The germline V gene has CDR1 MNHEY and CDR2 SVGEGT. This CDR3 region has 17 residues. Here immunoSEQ multiplex PCR was the method, and the copy in TCRdb shows in-frame clones only, minus some. The table includes approximately 480,000 clones, about 90% detected once. The source is a woman between 18 and 30 years old who had recovered from COVID-19. The sequenced material came from PBMCs or T cells enriched from blood (not recorded which). The chain has TRBV6-2 or TRBV6-3 and TRBJ1-6, with TRBD1 identical over 9 bases. The CDR3 nucleotides read TGTGCCAGCAGCGCTCGAGGCGGGGACAGGGTAGGGTCACCCCTCCACTTT. This sequence encodes CASSARGGDRVGSPLHF.